The 8 T cell receptor beta chains listed next were all sequenced from one sample in a study of technical replicates of blood from several donors. The method was immunoSEQ multiplex PCR; TCRdb's version includes in-frame clones alone and lacks a portion of them. Among some 79,000 clones listed, more than 85% were seen once. The specimen sequenced was T cells isolated from PBMCs. Receptors originate from a human donor in good health. Some clones in this sample may be carry-over from other donors' samples.

The chain recombines TRBV10-3 with TRBJ2-2, with D possibly being TRBD2 (6 bases). This CDR3 is built from 16 residues. Germline CDR1 ENHRY, CDR2 SYGVKD. Between the trimmed V and J ends, which lost 4 bases and 5 bases, there was a span of 17 bases. CDR3 bases: TGTGCCATCAGTGGGACCGGGACGGGGGAAACCGGGGAGCTGTTTTTT. It encodes CAISGTGTGETGELFF.

This rearrangement joins TRBV15 to TRBJ1-5; D not resolved. V was trimmed by 8 bases and J by 0 bases, leaving 14 bases between them. The V gene's germline CDR1 is LNHNV and CDR2 YYDKDF (reference sequence). The CDR3 runs to 15 residues. CDR3 in amino acids: CATLPGPYSNQPQHF. DNA for the CDR3: TGTGCCACCCTCCCGGGTCCTTATAGCAATCAGCCCCAGCATTTT.

J is TRBJ2-2 and V is TRBV5-1, with TRBD1 matching over 8 bases. The CDR3 has 14 amino acids. CDR1 is SGHRS and CDR2 is YFSETQ in the germline V gene. The DNA for the CDR3 is TGCTCCTCCCAGGGGGCGAGGAACACCGGGGAGCTGTTTTTT. It specifies CSSQGARNTGELFF. Supplemented by reference TRBV5-1 and TRBJ2-2, the full variable domain reads KAGVTQTPRYLIKTRGQQVTLSCSPISGHRSVSWYQQTPGQGLQFLFEYFSETQRNKGNFPGRFSGRQFSNSRSEMNVSTLELGDSALYLCSSQGARNTGELFFGEGSRLTVL.

The V gene is TRBV11-2, the J gene TRBJ2-1; 7 nucleotides match TRBD2. With 4 bases clipped from V and 6 bases from J, the junction kept 6 bases outside the gene matches. The CDR3 is made up of 14 amino acids. Germline V gives CDR1 SGHAT, CDR2 FQNNGV. The CDR3 is CASSSGTTLNEQFF. The CDR3 region has the DNA TGTGCCAGCAGCTCCGGGACTACCCTCAATGAGCAGTTCTTC.

The chain recombines TRBV25-1 with TRBJ1-5; 7 bases map to TRBD1. J lost 5 bases, V lost 4 bases, and 2 bases had no gene match. The CDR3 is made up of 13 amino acids. Germline V gene data show CDR1 as MGHDK and CDR2 as SYGVNS. The CDR3 loop reads CASSGQGHQPQHF. CDR3 bases: TGTGCCAGCAGTGGACAGGGTCATCAGCCCCAGCATTTT.

This sequence joins TRBV29-1 and TRBJ2-7, with unresolved D. Trimming left V 4 bases short and J 2 bases short, with 12 bases between. The CDR3 is 13 residues long. CDR1 is SQVTM, CDR2 ANQGSEA, per germline. The CDR3 nucleotides read TGCAGCGTTGGTGGCACCAGTACCTACGAGCAGTACTTC. Translating it yields CSVGGTSTYEQYF.

This chain joins TRBV4-2 and TRBJ2-7; 13 bases are a match to TRBD2. The V segment lost 3 bases and the J segment 0 bases; nucleotides outside the gene matches: 2. The germline gives CDR1 LGHNA, CDR2 YNFKEQ. This CDR3 region has 16 residues. The CDR3 reads CASSQTSGRSSYEQYF. DNA of the CDR3: TGTGCCAGCAGCCAGACTAGCGGGAGGAGCTCCTACGAGCAGTACTTC.

J is TRBJ2-3 and V is TRBV7-2; 10 bases fit TRBD2. Germline V gene lookup returns CDR1 SGHTA and CDR2 FQGNSA. Germline trimming cut 1 base from V and 0 bases from J; bases unmatched to any gene: 10. The CDR3 totals 19 residues. CDR3 nucleotides: TGTGCCAGCAGCTTAGTAGTTCGGGCTAGCGGGAGTAGCACAGATACGCAGTATTTT. It is translated as CASSLVVRASGSSTDTQYF.